This record concerns one TCR beta chain sequence. The target antigen is unknown. This sample is drawn from a study of response to subunit inactivated influenza vaccine. General observations from the study: Every seasonal influenza vaccination brings in few new T cells, the authors suggested.

This CDR3 has 15 amino acids. V was cut by 3 bases and J by 2 bases, with 13 bases left in between. TCRdb fed the RT-PCR reads into MiXCR, producing one record per CDR3 protein. The sample consists of around 320,000 distinct CDR3 sequences, around 22% of them appearing once. This TCR came from a man in his fifties or sixties who received an inactivated influenza vaccine. This chain connects TRBV12-3 or TRBV12-4 to TRBJ1-1; D is perhaps TRBD1 (5 bases). The source was PBMCs from blood, collected roughly 20 months after vaccination. CDR3 DNA sequence: TGTGCCAGCAGTTTCGGCAGGGAGCGAAACACTGAAGCTTTCTTT. This codes for CASSFGRERNTEAFF.